This T cell receptor beta chain is from a study of control samples from healthy donors and cancer patients. The CDR3 spans 12 residues. Germline loops: CDR1 LGHDT, CDR2 YNNKEL (reference sequence). Trimming cost V 1 base and J 13 bases; bases outside gene matches: 5. Profiling relied on immunoSEQ multiplex PCR, and the TCRdb table lists in-frame clones only, not all of them. The sample records roughly 180,000 clones, 80% to 95% being singletons. The clonotype was recovered from a woman aged 40 to 55 in good health. The V and J genes are TRBV3-1 (or the pseudogene TRBV3-2) and TRBJ2-5, with 8 bases lining up with TRBD1. Source material: blood. The CDR3 here is CASSQGVGTGYF. The CDR3 coding sequence is TGTGCCAGCAGCCAAGGAGTCGGGACAGGGTACTTC.